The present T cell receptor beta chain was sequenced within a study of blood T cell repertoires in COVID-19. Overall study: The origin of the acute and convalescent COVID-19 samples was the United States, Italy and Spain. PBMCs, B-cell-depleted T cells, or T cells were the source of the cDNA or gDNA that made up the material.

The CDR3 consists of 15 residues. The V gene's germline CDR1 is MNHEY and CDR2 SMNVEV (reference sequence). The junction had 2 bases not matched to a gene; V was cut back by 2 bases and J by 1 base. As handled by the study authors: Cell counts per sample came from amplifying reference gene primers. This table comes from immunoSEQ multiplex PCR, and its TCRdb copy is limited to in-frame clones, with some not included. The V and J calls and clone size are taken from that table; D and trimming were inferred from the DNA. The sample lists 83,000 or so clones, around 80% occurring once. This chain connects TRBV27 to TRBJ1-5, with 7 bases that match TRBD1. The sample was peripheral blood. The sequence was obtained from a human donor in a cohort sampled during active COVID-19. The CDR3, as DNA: TGTGCCAGCAGTTTACAGGGGGTCAGCAATCAGCCCCAGCATTTT. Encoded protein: CASSLQGVSNQPQHF.